The 15 T cell receptor beta chains below all came from one sample that was sequenced in a study of T-cell memory formation after mild COVID-19. TCRdb passed the 5' RACE reads through MiXCR, listing each CDR3 protein once. Of approximately 300,000 distinct CDR3 sequences detected, approximately 15% appear once; the ten largest clones hold roughly a fifth. The specimen was PBMCs or a T cell subset sorted from them (not recorded which). These receptors were collected from a man aged 18 to 30 who had mild COVID-19 (a few samples of this study predate the infection). Cell type and time point are not known.

This clonotype was detected only a few times. The V and J genes are TRBV27 and TRBJ2-3; D remains unclear. CDR1 and CDR2 (germline): MNHEY, SMNVEV (reference sequence). V lost 3 bases and J 2 bases, leaving 12 bases between the germline ends. There are 15 residues in the CDR3. CDR3 sequence reads: CASSFDGGFTDTQYF. CDR3 nucleotides: TGTGCCAGCAGTTTCGATGGCGGCTTCACAGATACGCAGTATTTT.

This clonotype occurred a few times. The gene calls are TRBV14 and TRBJ2-1; D uncertain. Germline V gives CDR1 SGHDN, CDR2 FVKESK. The CDR3 runs to 12 residues. V lost 2 bases and J lost 5, with 4 bases in between. CDR3 nucleotides: TGTGCCAGCAGCCAACCCCACAATGAGCAGTTCTTC. This codes for CASSQPHNEQFF.

This chain uses TRBV5-1 with TRBJ1-1; D is possibly TRBD1 (6 bases). The CDR3 is made up of 15 amino acids. Germline values: CDR1 SGHRS, CDR2 YFSETQ. V was pared by 3 bases and J by 4 bases, with 16 bases between. The CDR3 DNA sequence: TGCGCCAGCAGCTCCACAGGGTTGCGCGGCACTGAAGCTTTCTTT. This encodes CASSSTGLRGTEAFF.

This clonotype was picked up a small number of times. The chain uses TRBV12-3 or TRBV12-4 and TRBJ2-2, with 7 positions matching TRBD1. V shed 3 bases and J 3 bases; nucleotides not matched to a gene: 1. This CDR3 region has 14 residues. DNA for the CDR3: TGTGCCAGCAGTTTGGACAGGCACACCGGGGAGCTGTTTTTT. This encodes CASSLDRHTGELFF.

The rearrangement joins TRBV7-9 to TRBJ1-2, with 9 bases that match TRBD1. V was clipped by 5 bases and J by 5 bases; unmatched bases: 9. CDR3 size: 15 residues. Germline V gives CDR1 SEHNR, CDR2 FQNEAQ (reference sequence). This CDR3 is CASSTSGQGPYGYTF. CDR3 bases: TGTGCCAGCAGCACCTCGGGACAGGGCCCATATGGCTACACCTTC.

The rearrangement joins TRBV6-5 to TRBJ2-2, with a tentative D call TRBD1 (6 bases). CDR1 is MNHEY, CDR2 SVGAGI, per germline. Trimming cost V 3 bases and J 0 bases, with 17 bases left between them. The CDR3 spans 18 residues. The CDR3 nucleotides are TGTGCCAGCAGTTATGACAGGATACCTACGACGAACACCGGGGAGCTGTTTTTT. Amino acid sequence: CASSYDRIPTTNTGELFF.

In this sample, this clonotype turned up a few times. This chain links TRBV6-2 or TRBV6-3 with TRBJ2-5; possibly TRBD2 for D (6 bases). In germline, CDR1 is MNHEY, CDR2 SVGEGT. This CDR3 is 14 amino acids long. V gave up 6 bases and J gave up 5 bases, with 16 bases separating them. The CDR3 loop reads CASRGLWNVETQYF. The CDR3 DNA reads TGTGCCAGCAGGGGACTTTGGAACGTTGAGACCCAGTACTTC.

V and J are TRBV7-9 and TRBJ2-2, with TRBD1 identical over 8 bases. V was pared by 11 bases and J by 5 bases, with 4 bases of the junction left unmatched. This CDR3 has 12 residues. CDR1 is SEHNR, CDR2 FQNEAQ, per germline (reference sequence). This chain's CDR3 is CAGQGATGELFF. As DNA, the CDR3 is TGTGCCGGCCAGGGGGCTACCGGGGAGCTGTTTTTT.

This chain joins TRBV28 and TRBJ2-7, with D uncertain. With 6 bases removed from V and 3 bases from J, the gap between germline ends came to 15 bases. CDR1 and CDR2 (germline): MDHEN, SYDVKM. The CDR3 loop spans 14 amino acids. In DNA form, the CDR3 reads TGTGCCAGCAGCTCCGCTCAGGAAAACTACGAGCAGTACGTC. Amino acids: CASSSAQENYEQYV.

The chain links TRBV20-1 to TRBJ1-1; D is perhaps TRBD1 (6 bases). The CDR3 spans 16 residues. The germline CDR1 and CDR2 sequences are DFQATT and SNEGSKA (reference sequence). V lost 6 bases and J lost 6, with 26 bases in between. The CDR3 loop reads CSALTADRSKVPEAFF. In DNA form, the CDR3 reads TGCAGTGCCCTCACAGCGGACAGAAGCAAAGTCCCTGAAGCTTTCTTT.

The gene calls are TRBV6-5 and TRBJ1-6; the match to TRBD1 covers 7 bases. CDR1 and CDR2 (germline): MNHEY, SVGAGI. The CDR3 sequence is 15 residues long. The V segment lost 5 bases and the J segment 7 bases; nucleotides outside the gene matches: 8. This chain's CDR3 is CASSGGTVQNSPLHF. CDR3 nucleotides: TGTGCCAGCAGTGGGGGGACAGTCCAAAATTCACCCCTCCACTTT.

CDR3 coding DNA: TGTGCCAGCAGCCCCTCAGCGCTGCGTCAGCCCCAGCATTTT. Amino acid sequence: CASSPSALRQPQHF. V is TRBV7-2 and J is TRBJ1-5; the D is unclear. The CDR3 is made up of 14 amino acids. V lost 5 bases and J lost 6, with 14 bases in between. CDR1 SGHTA and CDR2 FQGNSA come from the germline V gene.

A single count supports this clonotype. The V call is TRBV4-1, the J call TRBJ2-4, with D uncertain. Germline loops: CDR1 MGHRA, CDR2 YSYEKL. CDR3 length: 14 amino acids. The V end lost 0 bases, the J end lost 8 bases, and 11 bases lay between the germline ends. CDR3 coding DNA: TGCGCCAGCAGCCAAGATTCGCGGTGGGACATTCAGTACTTC. This gives the protein CASSQDSRWDIQYF.

V is TRBV9 and J is TRBJ2-1, with 8 bases identical to TRBD2. Germline V CDR1 and CDR2: SGDLS, YYNGEE. The CDR3 length is 15 residues. The ends lost 5 bases at V and 4 bases at J; junction bases unmatched: 8. The CDR3, as DNA: TGTGCCAGCAGTCGGATCGGGGGGGTGTACAATGAGCAGTTCTTC. It yields the protein CASSRIGGVYNEQFF.

Only a few counts were recorded for this clonotype. The chain recombines TRBV11-1 with TRBJ2-3, with 7 bases aligning to TRBD2. Germline CDR1 SGHAT, CDR2 FQDESV (reference sequence). The junction had 5 bases not matched to a gene; V was cut back by 5 bases and J by 3 bases. The CDR3 runs to 14 residues. CDR3 in DNA: TGTGCCAGCAGCCCAGCGGGGACGACAGATACGCAGTATTTT. This codes for CASSPAGTTDTQYF. The whole variable domain, filled in from reference TRBV11-1 and TRBJ2-3, reads EAEVAQSPRYKITEKSQAVAFWCDPISGHATLYWYRQILGQGPELLVQFQDESVVDDSQLPKDRFSAERLKGVDSTLKIQPAELGDSAMYLCASSPAGTTDTQYFGPGTRLTVL.